The rows below give T cell receptor beta chains drawn from one sample of a study of T-cell memory formation after mild COVID-19. TCRdb itself ran the 5' RACE reads through MiXCR, one entry per CDR3 protein. The sample lists roughly 310,000 distinct CDR3 sequences, about 16% occurring once. The sequenced sample was PBMCs or a T cell subset sorted from them (not recorded which). These receptors originate from a man aged 18 to 30 who had mild COVID-19 (a few samples of this study predate the infection). Cell type and time point are not known. Both conserved end residues are part of each CDR3. The D gene is left open where the match is weak. Size is omitted from some rows. Given values are once, few, many or a class for expanded clones.

v_gene	j_gene	abundance	d_gene	CDR3aa	CDR3nt
TRBV7-9	TRBJ2-1	NA	TRBD1	CASSSRQGANNEQFF	TGTGCCAGCAGCTCGAGACAGGGGGCGAACAATGAGCAGTTCTTC
TRBV7-6	TRBJ1-4	NA	NA	CASSNYVEKLFF	TGTGCCAGCAGCAATTACGTAGAAAAACTGTTTTTT
TRBV6-5	TRBJ1-6	NA	NA	CASSSRAGSGNSPLHF	TGTGCCAGCAGTTCGAGGGCAGGGTCCGGTAATTCACCCCTCCACTTT
TRBV4-1	TRBJ2-5	NA	NA	CASSPRRDRGSETQYF	TGCGCCAGCAGCCCGCGTCGGGACCGCGGGTCGGAGACCCAGTACTTC
TRBV12-3/TRBV12-4	TRBJ1-1	NA	NA	CASSFGQSQAFF	TGTGCCAGCAGTTTCGGACAGTCCCAAGCTTTCTTT
TRBV12-3/TRBV12-4	TRBJ1-5	NA	NA	CASSGTMLNQPQHF	TGTGCCAGCAGCGGGACGATGTTGAATCAGCCCCAGCATTTT
TRBV18	TRBJ2-7	NA	NA	CASSPGLREGLGYSNEQYF	TGTGCCAGCTCACCAGGTCTACGAGAGGGACTCGGATATAGTAACGAGCAGTACTTC
TRBV5-1	TRBJ2-1	few	TRBD1	CASSFYRGTGGNEQFF	TGCGCCAGCAGCTTTTATCGCGGGACAGGTGGCAATGAGCAGTTCTTC
TRBV3-1	TRBJ2-6	few	TRBD2	CASSQLAGGPLEANVLTF	TGTGCCAGCAGCCAACTAGCGGGGGGCCCTCTGGAGGCCAACGTCCTGACTTTC
TRBV29-1	TRBJ2-7	NA	NA	CSVESDSYEQYF	TGCAGCGTTGAGTCGGATTCCTACGAGCAGTACTTC
TRBV29-1	TRBJ1-1	NA	NA	CSVGGRPNTEAFF	TGCAGCGTTGGAGGGCGGCCGAACACTGAAGCTTTCTTT
TRBV4-2	TRBJ2-7	few	NA	CASSQRSFYEQYF	TGTGCCAGCAGCCAGAGGTCTTTTTACGAGCAGTACTTC
TRBV7-9	TRBJ2-2	NA	NA	CAYMPHELFF	TGTGCCTACATGCCCCACGAGCTGTTTTTT
TRBV24-1	TRBJ2-5	few	TRBD2	CATSDSPTSGQETQYF	TGTGCCACCAGTGATTCCCCGACTAGCGGACAAGAGACCCAGTACTTC
TRBV9	TRBJ2-7	NA	TRBD2	CASSKTSGVHEQYF	TGTGCCAGCAGCAAGACTAGCGGGGTCCACGAGCAGTACTTC
TRBV28	TRBJ1-6	NA	NA	CASSSRVWDGNSPLHF	TGTGCCAGCAGTTCCCGAGTCTGGGACGGGAATTCACCCCTCCACTTT
TRBV4-1	TRBJ1-1	few	NA	CASSQQPSNTEAFF	TGCGCCAGCAGCCAGCAACCCTCGAACACTGAAGCTTTCTTT
TRBV12-3/TRBV12-4	TRBJ2-7	NA	TRBD1	CASSIAGQGAYEQYF	TGTGCCAGCAGCATAGCCGGACAGGGGGCCTACGAGCAGTACTTC
TRBV2	TRBJ2-1	NA	TRBD2	CASSAGLANYNEQFF	TGTGCCAGCAGCGCGGGACTAGCGAACTACAATGAGCAGTTCTTC
TRBV11-2	TRBJ2-2	NA	NA	CASSRFGELFF	TGTGCCAGCAGCCGGTTCGGGGAGCTGTTTTTT